One and the same sample provided the 6 T cell receptor beta chains below, sequenced in a study of blood T cell repertoires in COVID-19. The data were produced by immunoSEQ multiplex PCR, yet TCRdb's version contains in-frame clones alone and is incomplete. The sample has over 250,000 clones, around 86% seen once; the top ten hold about 1.4%. Sequencing used peripheral blood. The receptors were sampled from a woman aged 40-49 years who had recovered from COVID-19.

This sequence joins TRBV2 and TRBJ2-1, with 9 positions matching TRBD1. This CDR3 has 15 residues. After removal of 8 bases from V and 15 bases from J, the junction contained 20 bases not matched to a gene. Germline V gives CDR1 SNHLY, CDR2 FYNNEI. The CDR3 DNA reads as TGTGCCAGCCAGCTCCGGGACAGGGTCCCCAATTACCTGTTCTTC. Protein: CASQLRDRVPNYLFF. Full variable domain (rest looked up from reference TRBV2 and TRBJ2-1): EPEVTQTPSHQVTQMGQEVILRCVPISNHLYFYWYRQILGQKVEFLVSFYNNEISEKSEIFDDQFSVERPDGSNFTLKIRSTKLEDSAMYFCASQLRDRVPNYLFFGPGTRLTVL.

V usage is TRBV27 and J usage is TRBJ2-7; possible D gene TRBD2, 6 bases. CDR1 is MNHEY and CDR2 is SMNVEV in the germline V gene (reference sequence). This CDR3 contains 14 residues. V was cut by 9 bases and J by 0 bases, with 15 bases left in between. CDR3 protein: CASGWGVSSYEQYF. In DNA, the CDR3 is TGTGCCAGTGGTTGGGGGGTTAGCTCCTACGAGCAGTACTTC.

In this sample, this clone turned up once. This chain links TRBV5-4 with TRBJ2-7; TRBD1 might be the D (5 bases). In germline, CDR1 is SGHNT, CDR2 YYREEE (reference sequence). Trimming pared 0 bases from V and 7 bases from J, leaving 17 bases between. CDR3 length equals 15 residues. In DNA form, the CDR3 reads TGTGCCAGCAGCTTGGCTGGGGCAGGGCCCAAGGAGCAGTACTTC. It translates to CASSLAGAGPKEQYF.

The V and J genes are TRBV2 and TRBJ2-3; 8 bases map to TRBD1. Trimming removed 6 bases from V and 6 bases from J; junction bases left unmatched: 14. The CDR3 sequence is 16 residues long. Per the germline V gene, CDR1 is SNHLY and CDR2 is FYNNEI. CDR3 protein: CASSKQGEGSRDTQYF. In nucleotides, the CDR3 is TGTGCCAGCAGCAAACAGGGGGAAGGGAGTAGGGATACGCAGTATTTT.

This clone was found a few times. The rearrangement links TRBV29-1 to TRBJ1-2, with a possible D match to TRBD1 (5 bases). CDR3 length equals 13 residues. V gave up 3 bases and J gave up 3 bases, with 11 bases separating them. CDR1 is SQVTM and CDR2 is ANQGSEA in the germline V gene. CDR3 coding DNA: TGCAGCGTTGATAGCCCAGGGCACTATGGCTACACCTTC. As protein: CSVDSPGHYGYTF.

This chain links TRBV7-9 with TRBJ2-2; the D gene is possibly TRBD1 (6 bases). Germline V gene sequence: CDR1 SEHNR, CDR2 FQNEAQ (reference sequence). V lost 6 bases, J lost 7 bases, and 18 bases lay in between. The CDR3 covers 15 residues. CDR3 sequence: CASSSVLQGIGELFF. DNA for the CDR3: TGTGCCAGCAGTTCGGTTCTGCAGGGGATCGGGGAGCTGTTTTTT.